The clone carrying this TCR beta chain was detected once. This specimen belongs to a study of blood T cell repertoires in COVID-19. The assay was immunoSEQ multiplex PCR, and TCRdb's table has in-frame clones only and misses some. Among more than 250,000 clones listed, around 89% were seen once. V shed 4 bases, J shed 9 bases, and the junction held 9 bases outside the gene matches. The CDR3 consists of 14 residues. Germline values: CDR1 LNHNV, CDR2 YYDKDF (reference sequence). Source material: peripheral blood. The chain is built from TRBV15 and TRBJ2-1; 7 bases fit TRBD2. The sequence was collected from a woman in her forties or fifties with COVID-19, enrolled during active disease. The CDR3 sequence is CATSIRRELSEQFF. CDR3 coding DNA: TGTGCCACCAGCATCAGGCGGGAGCTGAGTGAGCAGTTCTTC.